Given below is one T cell receptor beta chain in context. Its antigen remains unknown. Trimming removed 3 bases from V and 11 bases from J, with 14 bases in between. CDR3 size: 14 residues. CDR1 is MNHEY, CDR2 SMNVEV, per germline (reference sequence). This specimen belongs to a study of resident and recirculating memory T cells in vitiligo. About the research overall: Each patient gave two lesional and two nonlesional epidermal shave biopsies, plus PBMCs.

Study-level results: No single dominant TCR clone appeared; lesion clonality varied. Different lesions suggested infiltration by different T cell clones.

Produced via immunoSEQ multiplex PCR; TCRdb's table is partial and in-frame only. The table has 70,000 to 95,000 clones, about 91% seen once. Stable patients also lacked confetti depigmentation, a sign of active vitiligo. This clonotype was sampled from a male donor with vitiligo. The chain joins TRBV27 to TRBJ1-6; tentatively, D is TRBD1 (6 bases). Sequenced sample: blood. The CDR3 is CASSLGQFVAPLHF. CDR3 nucleotide sequence: TGTGCCAGCAGTTTGGGACAATTTGTTGCACCCCTCCACTTT.